This T cell receptor beta chain is from a study of shared clonotypes between healthy human individuals. About the research overall: Sampling drew on donors who were a couple of women and three men aged 18 to 49. Study-level findings and limits: Estimated richness was generally greater in naive than memory subsets.

Genomic DNA per cell subset filled all wells of several immunoSEQ plates. TCRdb's copy holds only in-frame clones and misses some; the assay was immunoSEQ multiplex PCR. The data hold 2 million to 2.5 million clones, with just over 90% observed a single time. In germline, CDR1 is SQVTM, CDR2 ANQGSEA. V shed 5 bases and J 3 bases; nucleotides not matched to a gene: 6. This CDR3 is built from 13 residues. Donors were healthy HIV-negative adults without recent acute infections or vaccinations. Remarks on this clone: No antigen is known for it.

The clonotype originates from a young man in good health. Some clones in this sample may be carry-over from other donors' samples. V usage is TRBV29-1 and J usage is TRBJ1-2, with 7 bases identical to TRBD1. Sequenced: naive CD4+ T cells from PBMCs. Described subset: CD45RA+ positively selected. The DNA for the CDR3 is TGCAGCGTTCGATTACAGGGGTACTATGGCTACACCTTC. Its protein product is CSVRLQGYYGYTF.